Shown below are 7 T cell receptor beta chains from a single sample sequenced in a study of cytomegalovirus exposure and HLA in healthy donors. Use of 60 Vbeta and 13 Jbeta primers characterized the PCR. Sequencing used immunoSEQ multiplex PCR; TCRdb keeps in-frame clones, though not all of them. Seen here are approximately 97,000 clones, around 84% observed once, and the top ten hold 4.1%. Sequences were obtained from PBMCs. These TCRs come from a woman in her 40s in good health and CMV-seropositive.

The rearrangement links TRBV6-1 to TRBJ1-2, with TRBD1 matching 7 bases. This CDR3 spans 19 amino acids. V gave up 0 bases and J gave up 4 bases; unmatched junction bases: 17. Germline V CDR1 and CDR2: MNHNS, SASEGT. The CDR3 coding sequence is TGTGCCAGCAGTGAAGCGCTCTCTACAAAGACAGGGACAGTCTATGGCTACACCTTC. It is translated as CASSEALSTKTGTVYGYTF.

This chain joins TRBV5-1 and TRBJ2-5; 9 positions agree with TRBD1. The germline CDR1 and CDR2 sequences are SGHRS and YFSETQ. Losses at the gene ends were 3 bases for V and 2 bases for J; bases not matched to a gene: 2. This CDR3 is built from 14 residues. CDR3: CASSWGQGQETQYF. CDR3 nucleotides: TGCGCCAGCAGCTGGGGACAGGGACAAGAGACCCAGTACTTC.

V usage is TRBV6-1 and J usage is TRBJ1-3; TRBD1 might be the D (6 bases). From germline, CDR1 is MNHNS and CDR2 SASEGT. V gave up 2 bases and J gave up 1 base, with 12 bases separating them. This CDR3 has 16 amino acids. CDR3 sequence (DNA): TGTGCCAGCAGTGAACTGGGGGCTAGATCTGGAAACACCATATATTTT. Amino acid sequence: CASSELGARSGNTIYF.

The chain uses TRBV11-2 and TRBJ2-4, with D possibly TRBD2 on 5 matching bases. This CDR3 is built from 19 residues. The V gene's germline CDR1 is SGHAT and CDR2 FQNNGV. Trimming removed 2 bases from V and 1 base from J, with 21 bases in between. As DNA, the CDR3 is TGTGCCAGCAGCTTAAAGAGGGTGGGATTTATTTCTGCCAAAAACATTCAGTACTTC. Its protein is CASSLKRVGFISAKNIQYF.

Turning to this clone: This sample includes further DNA sequences coding for the same CDR3. The rearrangement joins TRBV7-8 to TRBJ2-7; D uncertain. Deletions cut 0 bases from V and 0 bases from J, with 9 bases between. Germline CDR1 and CDR2: SGHVS and FQNEAQ. The CDR3 consists of 15 residues. CDR3 sequence (DNA): TGTGCCAGCAGCTTAGCGGTATCCGGCTCCTACGAGCAGTACTTC. It specifies CASSLAVSGSYEQYF.

By share, this clone counts as medium-sized. The CDR3 sequence is CASSATGSSHEQYF. As DNA, the CDR3 is TGCGCCAGCAGCGCCACAGGGTCGTCCCACGAGCAGTACTTC. The chain is built from TRBV5-1 and TRBJ2-7, with a possible D match to TRBD1 (6 bases). V lost 4 bases to trimming and J lost 5 bases, with 16 bases between them. There are 14 residues in the CDR3. Germline CDR1 reads SGHRS; CDR2 reads YFSETQ.

This clone was seen a few times. CDR3 sequence: CASSQDAGATYEQYF. CDR3 DNA: TGCGCCAGCAGCCAAGATGCAGGGGCCACCTACGAGCAGTACTTC. V usage is TRBV4-1 and J usage is TRBJ2-7; possible D gene TRBD1, 6 bases. There are 15 residues in the CDR3. The germline gives CDR1 MGHRA, CDR2 YSYEKL. V was cut by 0 bases and J by 2 bases, with 11 bases left in between.